Each of the 23 T cell receptor beta chains below was sequenced from the same sample in a study of T cell responses to AZD1222 COVID-19 vaccine. Only in-frame clones appear in the TCRdb table, and some are missing; sequencing was by immunoSEQ multiplex PCR. The data show about 140,000 clones, under 95% seen once. The source was peripheral blood, collected 28 days after the second AZD1222 dose. Receptors originate from an adult who received the AZD1222 COVID-19 vaccine.

The rearrangement uses TRBV29-1 and TRBJ1-1; maybe TRBD1 (6 bases). Germline-derived CDR1 and CDR2 are SQVTM and ANQGSEA. Trimming left V 4 bases short and J 1 base short, with 10 bases between. CDR3 length equals 13 residues. CDR3 protein: CSVGRTENTEAFF. CDR3 in DNA: TGCAGCGTTGGTCGGACAGAGAACACTGAAGCTTTCTTT.

The chain is built from TRBV30 and TRBJ1-6; D ambiguous. The ends were cut back, 2 bases at V and 7 bases at J, with 9 bases in the middle. Germline CDR1 is GTSNPN and CDR2 is SVGIG (reference sequence). This CDR3 is 13 amino acids long. The CDR3 sequence: CAWSPGSNSPLHF. The DNA of the CDR3 is TGTGCCTGGAGTCCGGGCTCCAATTCACCCCTCCACTTT.

The chain has TRBV7-9 and TRBJ1-5; D perhaps matches TRBD1 (6 bases). V was clipped by 5 bases and J by 7 bases, with 15 bases between them. CDR1 and CDR2 from the germline V gene are SEHNR and FQNEAQ (reference sequence). The CDR3 has 14 residues. The CDR3 protein is CASSTTGAEQPQHF. CDR3 DNA: TGTGCCAGCAGCACCACGGGGGCCGAACAGCCCCAGCATTTT.

J is TRBJ1-1 and V is TRBV10-2; tentatively, D is TRBD1 (6 bases). The V gene's germline CDR1 is WSHSY and CDR2 SAAADI. CDR3 size: 13 residues. The V gene lost 5 bases and the J gene lost 2 bases, with 9 bases spanning the gap. The CDR3 sequence: CASSSQGNTEAFF. Here the CDR3 DNA reads TGCGCCAGCAGTTCACAGGGTAACACTGAAGCTTTCTTT.

J is TRBJ1-3 and V is TRBV9; TRBD1 aligns across 7 bases. The germline V gene has CDR1 SGDLS and CDR2 YYNGEE. The trim removed 4 bases at V and 0 bases at J, leaving 7 bases unmatched. This CDR3 region has 16 residues. CDR3 coding DNA: TGTGCCAGCAGCTCACGGACAGGTCTCTCTGGAAACACCATATATTTT. The encoded protein is CASSSRTGLSGNTIYF.

The V gene is TRBV6-5, the J gene TRBJ2-7; no clear D gene. The CDR3 extends over 14 amino acids. Trimming shortened V by 8 bases and J by 5 bases, and 19 bases separated the two germline ends. Germline V gene sequence: CDR1 MNHEY, CDR2 SVGAGI. CDR3 loop: CASLPPILAHEQYF. CDR3 coding DNA: TGTGCCAGCCTCCCTCCTATACTTGCCCACGAGCAGTACTTC.

J is TRBJ1-3 and V is TRBV9, with a weak D call TRBD1 (6 bases). The germline V gene encodes CDR1 SGDLS and CDR2 YYNGEE. Trimming removed 3 bases from V and 0 bases from J, with 10 bases in between. The CDR3 length is 15 residues. The CDR3 here is CASSGGHRSGNTIYF. Here the CDR3 DNA reads TGTGCCAGCAGCGGGGGACATCGCTCTGGAAACACCATATATTTT.

In this sample, this clone turned up a few times. V is TRBV6-1 and J is TRBJ1-5; D ambiguous. The CDR3 contains 15 residues. Germline assignment: CDR1 MNHNS and CDR2 SASEGT. Deletions cut 1 base from V and 0 bases from J, with 7 bases between. The CDR3 loop reads CASSEGSSSNQPQHF. DNA of the CDR3: TGTGCCAGCAGTGAAGGGTCAAGTAGCAATCAGCCCCAGCATTTT.

The gene calls are TRBV28 and TRBJ1-4; D possibly corresponds to TRBD1 (5 bases). This CDR3 has 17 residues. From germline, CDR1 is MDHEN and CDR2 SYDVKM. Trimming left V 3 bases short and J 8 bases short, with 22 bases between. CDR3 bases: TGTGCCAGCAGTTTGTCAGGACCGTGGGGGGAGGGAGAAAAACTGTTTTTT. Amino acids: CASSLSGPWGEGEKLFF.

In this sample, this clone turned up once. J is TRBJ1-1 and V is TRBV5-5, with unresolved D. The V end lost 1 base, the J end lost 5 bases, and 9 bases lay between the germline ends. Germline V lookup: CDR1 SGHKS, CDR2 YYEKEE (reference sequence). This CDR3 has 13 amino acids. CDR3 DNA sequence: TGTGCCAGCAGCTTGCGTCAGAAGACTGAAGCTTTCTTT. Translated: CASSLRQKTEAFF.

The rearrangement joins TRBV4-1 to TRBJ1-1; D perhaps matches TRBD1 (6 bases). The CDR3 is 15 residues long. CDR1 and CDR2 from the germline V gene are MGHRA and YSYEKL. The germline V and J ends were trimmed by 3 bases and 3 bases, with 14 bases remaining between them. The DNA of the CDR3 is TGCGCCAGCAGCCAGTTACAGGGCTCGGACACTGAAGCTTTCTTT. Protein product: CASSQLQGSDTEAFF.

The J gene is TRBJ1-2, the V gene TRBV7-2; 8 positions match TRBD1. This CDR3 region has 15 residues. Germline CDR1 SGHTA, CDR2 FQGNSA. The ends lost 4 bases at V and 3 bases at J; junction bases unmatched: 7. The CDR3 sequence: CASSSVQGAHYGYTF. In DNA, the CDR3 is TGTGCCAGCAGCTCTGTTCAGGGGGCGCACTATGGCTACACCTTC.

Only one count was recorded for this clone. This sequence joins TRBV5-1 and TRBJ2-2, with D unresolved. Germline V gene data show CDR1 as SGHRS and CDR2 as YFSETQ. This CDR3 spans 17 amino acids. The V and J ends lost 1 base and 3 bases respectively, with 16 bases between them. CDR3 nucleotide sequence: TGCGCCAGCAGCTTGTATCCGGTGGGGTCGGACACCGGGGAGCTGTTTTTT. Protein product: CASSLYPVGSDTGELFF.

The chain carries TRBV11-2 and TRBJ2-1, with 10 positions matching TRBD2. CDR1 SGHAT and CDR2 FQNNGV come from the germline V gene. V lost 8 bases and J lost 6; bases outside the gene matches: 7. The CDR3 spans 14 residues. CDR3 nucleotides: TGTGCCAGCGCACTAGCGGGGCCGCCCAATGAGCAGTTCTTC. Translated: CASALAGPPNEQFF.

The chain recombines TRBV6-4 with TRBJ2-4; D is perhaps TRBD2 (6 bases). Per the germline V gene, CDR1 is MRHNA and CDR2 is SNTAGT. The CDR3 runs 13 residues. V lost 3 bases and J lost 9, with 12 bases in between. The CDR3 coding sequence is TGTGCCAGCAGTGAAGGAGGGTTTGGCATTCAGTACTTC. Its protein is CASSEGGFGIQYF.

This chain links TRBV5-5 with TRBJ2-7, with D maybe TRBD1 (6 bases). The germline V and J ends were trimmed by 1 base and 6 bases, with 14 bases remaining between them. The CDR3 has 14 amino acids. The germline CDR1 and CDR2 sequences are SGHKS and YYEKEE (reference sequence). The CDR3 DNA reads TGTGCCAGCAGCTTGACCACAGGGAGTGGCGAGCAGTACTTC. Protein product: CASSLTTGSGEQYF.

This chain joins TRBV4-1 and TRBJ2-4, with a possible D match to TRBD1 (5 bases). Trimming took off 1 base at V and 1 base at J, with 17 bases between the two ends. The CDR3 runs 18 residues. The germline V gene has CDR1 MGHRA and CDR2 YSYEKL. CDR3 in DNA: TGCGCCAGCAGCCAAGGTTCAGGTTCAGGGCGGGCCAAAAACATTCAGTACTTC. Its protein product is CASSQGSGSGRAKNIQYF.

This rearrangement joins TRBV6-5 to TRBJ1-1; 8 bases are a match to TRBD1. CDR3 length: 14 residues. V shed 6 bases and J 6 bases; nucleotides not matched to a gene: 9. CDR1 MNHEY and CDR2 SVGAGI come from the germline V gene. The CDR3 bases are TGTGCCAGCAGAATCGGACAGGGAAGACCTGAAGCTTTCTTT. Its translation: CASRIGQGRPEAFF.

The chain combines TRBV12-5 with TRBJ2-3; D call uncertain. V was shortened by 6 bases and J by 6 bases, with 4 bases between the two germline ends. CDR3 size: 10 residues. From germline, CDR1 is LGHNT and CDR2 FRNRAP. DNA of the CDR3: TGTGCTAGTGGGGGGGATACGCAGTATTTT. Its protein is CASGGDTQYF.

The count of this clone is one. The chain links TRBV9 to TRBJ1-3, with TRBD1 matching 12 bases. This CDR3 is built from 14 residues. V trimming: 4 bases; J trimming: 7 bases; junction bases outside the gene matches: 3. Germline V gene sequence: CDR1 SGDLS, CDR2 YYNGEE. The chain's CDR3 is CASSSGTGGNTIYF. CDR3 nucleotides: TGTGCCAGCAGCTCTGGGACAGGGGGCAACACCATATATTTT.

The V call is TRBV30, the J call TRBJ1-1, with 9 bases that match TRBD1. Losses at the gene ends were 0 bases for V and 12 bases for J; bases not matched to a gene: 11. This CDR3 is 14 amino acids long. In germline, CDR1 is GTSNPN, CDR2 SVGIG (reference sequence). Written as DNA, the CDR3 is TGTGCCTGGAGTGTGAGGGACAGGGCAAGGGTATCTTTCTTT. Its protein product is CAWSVRDRARVSFF.

This clone was detected many times. This chain links TRBV2 with TRBJ2-1; 15 nucleotides agree with TRBD2. Germline CDR1 is SNHLY and CDR2 is FYNNEI. The CDR3 loop spans 16 amino acids. V gave up 3 bases and J gave up 5 bases; unmatched junction bases: 2. CDR3 protein: CASSEGLAGGDNEQFF. CDR3 bases: TGTGCCAGCAGTGAGGGACTAGCGGGAGGAGACAATGAGCAGTTCTTC.

The rearrangement uses TRBV27 and TRBJ1-2; D is possibly TRBD1 (6 bases). Trimming removed 5 bases from V and 4 bases from J, with 11 bases in between. The CDR3 runs 13 residues. Germline CDR1 and CDR2: MNHEY and SMNVEV (reference sequence). The CDR3 nucleotides read TGTGCCAGCAGTCCGGGGGGCCTCTATGGCTACACCTTC. Its translation is CASSPGGLYGYTF.